This entry lists 29 T cell receptor beta chains sequenced from one sample in a study of T-cell reconstitution after alpha-beta-depleted transplantation in children. Unique molecular identifiers were built into the TCRbeta library. Using its own MiXCR run on the PCR reads, TCRdb lists one record per CDR3 protein. The table lists tens of thousands of distinct CDR3 sequences, 13% to 15% of them singletons. Here the sequenced sample was PBMCs, mostly from graft donor cells, taken 180 days after TCRalphabeta/CD19-depleted stem cell transplant. The source of these receptors is a male patient aged 2 to 9 who had a stem cell transplant for acute lymphoblastic leukemia, so the T cells may come from the graft donor.

The chain combines TRBV7-6 with TRBJ2-1, with D unclear. Germline values: CDR1 SGHVS, CDR2 FNYEAQ. The V end was cut by 0 bases, the J end by 0 bases, with 9 bases between. The CDR3 totals 16 residues. The CDR3 DNA is TGTGCCAGCAGCTTAGCGTCGGTCAGCTCCTACAATGAGCAGTTCTTC. This encodes CASSLASVSSYNEQFF. Looking up the rest from reference TRBV7-6 and TRBJ2-1 gives the full variable domain: GAGVSQSPRYKVTKRGQDVALRCDPISGHVSLYWYRQALGQGPEFLTYFNYEAQQDKSGLPNDRFSAERPEGSISTLTIQRTEQRDSAMYRCASSLASVSSYNEQFFGPGTRLTVL.

The CDR3 sequence: CASSIGQGEKLFF. In DNA form, the CDR3 reads TGTGCCAGCAGTATAGGACAGGGCGAAAAACTGTTTTTT. This chain links TRBV12-3 or TRBV12-4 with TRBJ1-4, with TRBD1 identical over 8 bases. V trimming: 5 bases; J trimming: 8 bases; junction bases outside the gene matches: 4. CDR3 length: 13 residues.

This clonotype turned up a few times. CDR3 DNA sequence: TGTGCCAGCAGTTCCCTAGCGGGAGGGAACGTCGGGCAGTTCTTC. This codes for CASSSLAGGNVGQFF. J is TRBJ2-1 and V is TRBV6-5; 12 bases fit TRBD2. The V and J ends lost 4 bases and 12 bases, in that order; junction bases with no gene match: 10. The germline gives CDR1 MNHEY, CDR2 SVGAGI. The CDR3 is 15 residues long.

V and J are TRBV10-2 and TRBJ2-3, with D possibly TRBD2 on 5 matching bases. The CDR3 length is 13 residues. Trimming left V 7 bases short and J 4 bases short, with 12 bases between. The germline gives CDR1 WSHSY, CDR2 SAAADI. CDR3 loop: CASTRGFPDTQYF. The CDR3 nucleotides are TGCGCCAGCACACGGGGTTTCCCAGATACGCAGTATTTT.

Notes on this clonotype: A read error may produce the germline difference seen at one junction end. The chain employs TRBV28 and TRBJ2-4; D is ambiguous. CDR3 size: 15 residues. Germline assignment: CDR1 MDHEN and CDR2 SYDVKM. In DNA, the CDR3 is TGTGCCAGCAGTCACAGCCTAATAGCCAAAAACAGTCAGTACTTC. Translating it yields CASSHSLIAKNSQYF.

The CDR3 DNA sequence: TGCGCCAGCAGCCAAGCGGTTCGACGGTTCTCTGGGGCCAACGTCCTGACTTTC. This translates into CASSQAVRRFSGANVLTF. V is TRBV4-3 and J is TRBJ2-6, with no clear D. V lost 1 base and J 0 bases, leaving 13 bases between the germline ends. The CDR3 totals 18 residues. Germline V lookup: CDR1 LGHNA, CDR2 YSLEER.

A few counts support this clonotype. V and J are TRBV10-3 and TRBJ2-2; 9 bases map to TRBD1. CDR3 length: 14 residues. The V and J ends lost 3 bases and 8 bases, in that order; junction bases with no gene match: 4. Germline CDR1 ENHRY, CDR2 SYGVKD. The CDR3 protein is CAISDLGTGGELFF. Here the CDR3 DNA reads TGTGCCATCAGTGACCTTGGGACAGGGGGGGAGCTGTTTTTT.

The V call is TRBV4-3, the J call TRBJ2-6; possibly TRBD1 for D (6 bases). Trimming left V 8 bases short and J 0 bases short, with 14 bases between. The CDR3 consists of 16 residues. CDR1 and CDR2 (germline): LGHNA, YSLEER. The CDR3 DNA reads TGCGCCAGCTCCCGGGACATAGGCTCTGGGGCCAACGTCCTGACTTTC. This translates into CASSRDIGSGANVLTF.

In its sample, this clonotype was seen many times. This chain links TRBV5-6 with TRBJ2-7; the D is unclear. This CDR3 has 11 residues. The V and J ends lost 0 bases and 5 bases respectively, with 3 bases between them. Per the germline V gene, CDR1 is SGHDT and CDR2 is YYEEEE. The CDR3: CASSLVNEQYF. CDR3 DNA: TGTGCCAGCAGCTTGGTCAACGAGCAGTACTTC.

This clonotype is categorized as medium-sized (0.01 to 0.1%). The V call is TRBV20-1, the J call TRBJ2-5; the D gene is possibly TRBD1 (5 bases). The CDR3 runs 13 residues. Trimming pared 3 bases from V and 3 bases from J, leaving 11 bases between. Germline CDR1 reads DFQATT; CDR2 reads SNEGSKA (reference sequence). The CDR3 nucleotides are TGCAGTGCTAGTTCAGGGTCAAAAGAGACCCAGTACTTC. Translating gives CSASSGSKETQYF.

The chain has TRBV6-1 and TRBJ1-2; D gene ambiguous. The CDR3 runs to 13 residues. Trimming pared 0 bases from V and 4 bases from J, leaving 6 bases between. Germline CDR1 and CDR2: MNHNS and SASEGT. CDR3 loop: CASSEAFLYGYTF. In nucleotides, the CDR3 is TGTGCCAGCAGTGAAGCTTTTCTCTATGGCTACACCTTC.

This clonotype was seen more than once but under ten times. The chain carries TRBV7-2 and TRBJ1-2; no clear D. Trimming took 3 bases from V and 8 from J, leaving 22 bases between them. Germline CDR1 SGHTA, CDR2 FQGNSA. The CDR3 runs 16 residues. The CDR3 bases are TGTGCCAGCAGCTTTCAGGTGTGGGAGCTTATGCCCGGCTACACCTTC. It specifies CASSFQVWELMPGYTF.

This sequence joins TRBV5-6 and TRBJ2-1; 8 bases are shared with TRBD2. V shed 0 bases, J shed 1 base, and the junction held 3 bases outside the gene matches. Germline CDR1 reads SGHDT; CDR2 reads YYEEEE. There are 16 residues in the CDR3. CDR3 residues: CASSLDLAGSYNEQFF. CDR3 bases: TGTGCCAGCAGCTTGGATCTAGCGGGTTCCTACAATGAGCAGTTCTTC.

CDR3 protein: CASSLARTNPSAWGLGGYTF. The CDR3 DNA reads TGTGCCAGCAGCTTAGCGCGTACCAACCCTTCAGCTTGGGGGCTTGGAGGCTACACCTTC. The chain links TRBV11-1 to TRBJ1-2, with D perhaps matching TRBD1 (6 bases). Per germline, CDR1 SGHAT and CDR2 FQDESV (reference sequence). Deletions cut 0 bases from V and 8 bases from J, with 31 bases between. The CDR3 sequence is 20 residues long.

This clonotype was observed a few times. The chain recombines TRBV29-1 with TRBJ1-2; tentatively, D is TRBD1 (6 bases). The CDR3 covers 15 residues. Germline V gene sequence: CDR1 SQVTM, CDR2 ANQGSEA. The V gene lost 5 bases and the J gene lost 3 bases, with 19 bases spanning the gap. CDR3 residues: CSVPGHLDNYYGYTF. The CDR3 bases are TGCAGCGTTCCGGGACACTTGGACAACTACTATGGCTACACCTTC. The full variable domain, with the rest looked up from reference TRBV29-1 and TRBJ1-2, is SAVISQKPSRDICQRGTSLTIQCQVDSQVTMMFWYRQQPGQSLTLIATANQGSEATYESGFVIDKFPISRPNLTFSTLTVSNMSPEDSSIYLCSVPGHLDNYYGYTFGSGTRLTVV.

The chain uses TRBV20-1 and TRBJ1-4; D may be TRBD1 (6 bases). V was trimmed by 7 bases and J by 3 bases, leaving 12 bases between them. The germline V gene has CDR1 DFQATT and CDR2 SNEGSKA (reference sequence). The CDR3 extends over 13 amino acids. The CDR3 coding sequence is TGCAGTGGATACAGGGTGGCTAATGAAAAACTGTTTTTT. As protein: CSGYRVANEKLFF.

This clonotype has only a few counts. This sequence joins TRBV7-2 and TRBJ2-3; D ambiguous. The CDR3 sequence is 14 residues long. Germline V gene sequence: CDR1 SGHTA, CDR2 FQGNSA. V gave up 3 bases and J gave up 0 bases, with 7 bases separating them. CDR3 sequence (DNA): TGTGCCAGCAGCTTTGGGCGGAGCACAGATACGCAGTATTTT. This translates into CASSFGRSTDTQYF.

This rearrangement joins TRBV5-1 to TRBJ2-7; 7 bases match TRBD1. Germline-derived CDR1 and CDR2 are SGHRS and YFSETQ. J gave up 0 bases and V 0 bases, and 12 bases lay outside the gene matches. The CDR3 sequence is 18 residues long. CDR3 sequence reads: CASSLAGPLQGHSYEQYF. The CDR3 bases are TGCGCCAGCAGCTTGGCCGGCCCCCTACAGGGGCACTCCTACGAGCAGTACTTC.

The gene calls are TRBV29-1 and TRBJ2-2, with a tentative D call TRBD2 (6 bases). This CDR3 region has 15 residues. Looked up from germline, CDR1 is SQVTM and CDR2 is ANQGSEA. The V end was cut by 7 bases, the J end by 5 bases, with 20 bases between. The CDR3 loop reads CSALGGRGGTGELFF. As DNA, the CDR3 is TGCAGCGCTCTCGGGGGAAGGGGTGGAACCGGGGAGCTGTTTTTT.

The rearrangement uses TRBV7-9 and TRBJ1-1; TRBD1 aligns across 9 bases. This CDR3 has 17 residues. Trimming removed 6 bases from V and 0 bases from J; junction bases left unmatched: 11. Germline loops: CDR1 SEHNR, CDR2 FQNEAQ (reference sequence). The CDR3 protein is CASSRPTGTGLNTEAFF. DNA for the CDR3: TGTGCCAGCAGTCGCCCCACCGGGACAGGGTTGAACACTGAAGCTTTCTTT.

This clonotype was detected only a few times. V and J are TRBV12-3 or TRBV12-4 and TRBJ1-6, with 10 bases fitting TRBD1. The V gene end was trimmed by 4 bases and the J gene end by 9 bases; junction bases not matched to a gene: 6. This CDR3 region has 15 residues. CDR3 DNA sequence: TGTGCCAGCAGTTCGTCCGGGACAGGGGTTTCACCCCTCCACTTT. It specifies CASSSSGTGVSPLHF.

The CDR3 DNA reads TGTGCCATCAGTGAGAGGGGGCGGAGTACTGAAGCTTTCTTT. Protein: CAISERGRSTEAFF. The rearrangement links TRBV10-3 to TRBJ1-1; 7 bases are a match to TRBD1. Germline V gene sequence: CDR1 ENHRY, CDR2 SYGVKD. This CDR3 region has 14 residues. V lost 2 bases to trimming and J lost 5 bases; unmatched junction nucleotides: 5.

The chain carries TRBV6-5 and TRBJ1-1; D gene unclear. The CDR3 has 15 residues. Trimming stripped 7 bases from V and 1 base from J, with 16 bases between. Germline CDR1 and CDR2: MNHEY and SVGAGI. In DNA, the CDR3 is TGTGCCAGCACTTTTAGGACCGTCAAGAACACTGAAGCTTTCTTT. Its protein product is CASTFRTVKNTEAFF.

This chain links TRBV24-1 with TRBJ2-2; possible D gene TRBD2, 5 bases. The V end lost 9 bases, the J end lost 7 bases, and 8 bases lay between the germline ends. The CDR3 totals 11 residues. CDR1 and CDR2 (germline): KGHDR, SFDVKD. The CDR3 region has the DNA TGTGCCACCGGTCGGGGCGGGGAGCTGTTTTTT. This encodes CATGRGGELFF.

The chain is built from TRBV28 and TRBJ1-1; D is ambiguous. CDR3 size: 12 residues. The germline V and J ends were trimmed by 8 bases and 0 bases, with 7 bases remaining between them. Germline V lookup: CDR1 MDHEN, CDR2 SYDVKM. The CDR3 DNA follows: TGTGCCAGCCTCCAATTGAACACTGAAGCTTTCTTT. Translation: CASLQLNTEAFF.

The sample holds a few counts of this clonotype. The V gene is TRBV6-5, the J gene TRBJ2-3; 7 bases fit TRBD2. The CDR3 length is 14 residues. V dropped 2 bases and J dropped 4; count of bases not matched to a gene: 3. Germline V gives CDR1 MNHEY, CDR2 SVGAGI. The CDR3 region is CASSYGGGSDTQYF. CDR3 sequence (DNA): TGTGCCAGCAGTTACGGGGGGGGTTCAGATACGCAGTATTTT.

Only a few counts were recorded for this clonotype. V usage is TRBV7-9 and J usage is TRBJ2-5, with D tentatively TRBD2 (7 bases). The CDR3 loop spans 16 amino acids. The V and J ends lost 2 bases and 1 base respectively, with 14 bases between them. The germline V gene encodes CDR1 SEHNR and CDR2 FQNEAQ (reference sequence). This CDR3 reads CASSLWRGHFQETQYF. Here the CDR3 DNA reads TGTGCCAGCAGCTTATGGCGGGGGCACTTCCAAGAGACCCAGTACTTC.

This clonotype was detected many times. The CDR3 DNA sequence: TGTGCCAGCAGCTTAGTCGGGCAGGGGGCTGCAGATACGCAGTATTTT. This gives the protein CASSLVGQGAADTQYF. The J gene is TRBJ2-3, the V gene TRBV11-2; 8 nucleotides line up with TRBD1. Germline lookup yields CDR1 SGHAT and CDR2 FQNNGV. After removal of 1 base from V and 4 bases from J, the junction contained 7 bases not matched to a gene. The CDR3 extends over 16 amino acids.

To note about this clonotype: Just one base apart from a much larger clone, this may be a read error. This CDR3 fails to terminate in the conserved phenylalanine or tryptophan, so it likely reflects a read error. The DNA is left out, because the CDR3 cannot be placed on it with certainty; the CDR3 is given as TCRdb lists it. The rearrangement links TRBV7-8 to TRBJ2-7; the table names TRBD2, a call not compared with the DNA. Germline V gene data show CDR1 as SGHVS and CDR2 as FQNEAQ. The CDR3 has 13 residues if both end residues are counted. The CDR3 loop is CASSLGGPSREYL.